The sequence of this T cell receptor (beta chain) was determined in a study of radiotherapy plus CTLA-4 blockade in lung cancer. Study-level background: Objective responses arose in roughly 18% of patients, and 25% to 40% experienced disease control.

As to this clone: Its specificity is not known.

V was pared by 5 bases and J by 4 bases, with 8 bases between. There are 11 residues in the CDR3. Germline CDR1 SQVTM, CDR2 ANQGSEA. General study results and limits: Subsequent to radiotherapy plus ipilimumab, tumor-derived TCR clones underwent expansion in blood.

TCRdb's table, derived via immunoSEQ multiplex PCR, lists solely in-frame clones and lacks some. Among about 120,000 clones, over 80% were seen once, and the ten largest hold 6.9%. The chain uses TRBV29-1 and TRBJ1-1; D is possibly TRBD1 (5 bases). The receptor was derived from a human donor with non-small cell lung cancer that progressed on radiotherapy plus ipilimumab. Sequencing used peripheral blood, obtained from a patient treated with radiotherapy plus ipilimumab. The CDR3 sequence is CSVNGGTEAFF. DNA for the CDR3: TGCAGCGTTAACGGGGGCACTGAAGCTTTCTTT.